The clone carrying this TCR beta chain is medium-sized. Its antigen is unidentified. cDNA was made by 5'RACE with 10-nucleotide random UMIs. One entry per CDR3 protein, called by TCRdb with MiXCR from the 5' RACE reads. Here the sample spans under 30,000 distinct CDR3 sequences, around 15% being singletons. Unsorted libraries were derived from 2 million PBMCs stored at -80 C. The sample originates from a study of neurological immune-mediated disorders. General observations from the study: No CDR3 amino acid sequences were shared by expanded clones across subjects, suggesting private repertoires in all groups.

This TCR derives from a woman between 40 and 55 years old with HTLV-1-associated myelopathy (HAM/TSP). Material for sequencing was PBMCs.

CDR3 protein: CASSYGTGAPLYGYTF. In nucleotides, the CDR3 is TGTGCCAGCAGTTACGGGACAGGGGCCCCCCTCTATGGCTACACCTTC. The chain links TRBV6-5 to TRBJ1-2, with TRBD1 matching 10 bases. The CDR3 is made up of 16 amino acids. Losses at the gene ends were 2 bases for V and 4 bases for J; bases not matched to a gene: 7. The V gene's germline CDR1 is MNHEY and CDR2 SVGAGI.